The table lists the clone carrying this TCR beta chain with a count of one. No antigen is known for it. This record comes from a study of shared clonotypes between healthy human individuals. The overall study: Three CD4 naive, three CD4 memory, two CD8 naive and one CD8 memory plate were used per donor. Broader study findings: Naive subsets tended to show greater estimated richness than memory subsets. Sharing across four donors was highest in naive CD4 (roughly 5%) and lowest in memory CD8 (approximately 0.4%).

Splitting of CD4+ cells produced CD45RA+ naive and CD45RA-negative memory subsets. Method: immunoSEQ multiplex PCR; TCRdb's copy keeps in-frame clones and lacks some. The sample lists approximately 980,000 clones, 60% to 85% occurring once. The CDR3 length is 15 residues. The germline V gene has CDR1 LNHDA and CDR2 SQIVND (reference sequence). Trimming removed 4 bases from V and 3 bases from J; junction bases left unmatched: 5. Sequenced: memory CD4+ T cells sorted from blood. Subset denoted: CD45RA-negative fraction. This sequence joins TRBV19 and TRBJ2-2, with 7 nucleotides matching TRBD2. The clonotype originates from a man aged 18 to 30 in good health. CDR3 in DNA: TGTGCCAGTAGTACGACTAGCTTAGACACCGGGGAGCTGTTTTTT. Protein: CASSTTSLDTGELFF.